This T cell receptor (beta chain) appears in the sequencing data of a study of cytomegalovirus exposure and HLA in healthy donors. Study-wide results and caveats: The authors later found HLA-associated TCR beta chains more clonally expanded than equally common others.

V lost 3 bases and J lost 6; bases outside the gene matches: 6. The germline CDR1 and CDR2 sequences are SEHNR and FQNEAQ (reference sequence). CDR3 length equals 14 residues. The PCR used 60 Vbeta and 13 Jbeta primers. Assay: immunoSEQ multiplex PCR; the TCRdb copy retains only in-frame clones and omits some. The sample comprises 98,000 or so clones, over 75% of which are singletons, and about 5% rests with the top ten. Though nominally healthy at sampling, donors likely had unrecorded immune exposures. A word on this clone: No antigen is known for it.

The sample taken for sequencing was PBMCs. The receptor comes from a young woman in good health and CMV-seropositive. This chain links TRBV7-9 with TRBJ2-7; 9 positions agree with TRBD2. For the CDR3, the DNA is TGTGCCAGCAGCTTTGGGACTAGCTACGGCGAGCAGTACTTC. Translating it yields CASSFGTSYGEQYF. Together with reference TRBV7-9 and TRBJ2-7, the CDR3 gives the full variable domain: DTGVSQNPRHKITKRGQNVTFRCDPISEHNRLYWYRQTLGQGPEFLTYFQNEAQLEKSRLLSDRFSAERPKGSFSTLEIQRTEQGDSAMYLCASSFGTSYGEQYFGPGTRLTVT.